This section outlines one T cell receptor (beta chain) sequence together with its context. The germline gives CDR1 SQVTM, CDR2 ANQGSEA. The germline V and J ends were trimmed by 5 bases and 1 base, with 14 bases remaining between them. This CDR3 is built from 14 residues. The sample comes from a study of blood T cell repertoires in COVID-19. At the level of the study: Spain, Italy and the United States supplied samples that represented acute and convalescent COVID-19. T cells, B-cell-depleted T cells, or PBMCs supplied cDNA or gDNA.

Methods used by the authors: It was from reference gene primer amplification that nucleated cell counts were estimated. Sequencing was performed with immunoSEQ multiplex PCR; in TCRdb, only in-frame clones are kept and a portion is missing. V and J calls and clone size follow that table, whereas D and trimming were derived from the DNA. This table has under 150,000 clones, 84% appearing once. The gene calls are TRBV29-1 and TRBJ1-1, with D possibly TRBD1 on 5 matching bases. The source material was peripheral blood. The TCR comes from a woman over 75 with acute or convalescent COVID-19. The chain's CDR3 is CSVNWRQRNTEAFF. CDR3 DNA sequence: TGCAGCGTTAATTGGCGACAGCGGAACACTGAAGCTTTCTTT. Full variable domain (rest looked up from reference TRBV29-1 and TRBJ1-1): SAVISQKPSRDICQRGTSLTIQCQVDSQVTMMFWYRQQPGQSLTLIATANQGSEATYESGFVIDKFPISRPNLTFSTLTVSNMSPEDSSIYLCSVNWRQRNTEAFFGQGTRLTVV.